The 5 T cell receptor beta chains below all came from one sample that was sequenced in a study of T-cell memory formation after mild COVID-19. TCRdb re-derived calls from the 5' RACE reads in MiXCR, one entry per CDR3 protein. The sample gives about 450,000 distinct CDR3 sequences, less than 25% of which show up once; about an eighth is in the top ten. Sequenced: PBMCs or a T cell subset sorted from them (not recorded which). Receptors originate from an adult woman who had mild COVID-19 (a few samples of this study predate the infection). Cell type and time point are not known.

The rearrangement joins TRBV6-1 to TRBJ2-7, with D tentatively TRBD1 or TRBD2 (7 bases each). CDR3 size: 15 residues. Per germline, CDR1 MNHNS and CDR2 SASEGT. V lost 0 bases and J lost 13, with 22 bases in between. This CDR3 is CASSEAGGTASRRYF. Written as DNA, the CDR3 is TGTGCCAGCAGTGAAGCGGGGGGGACAGCCAGCCGACGCTACTTC.

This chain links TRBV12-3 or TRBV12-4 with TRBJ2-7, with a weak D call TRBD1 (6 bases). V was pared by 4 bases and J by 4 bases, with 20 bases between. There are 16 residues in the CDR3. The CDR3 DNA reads TGTGCCAGCAGTTCACCCTCGGAAGGGACACTGTACGAGCAGTACTTC. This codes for CASSSPSEGTLYEQYF.

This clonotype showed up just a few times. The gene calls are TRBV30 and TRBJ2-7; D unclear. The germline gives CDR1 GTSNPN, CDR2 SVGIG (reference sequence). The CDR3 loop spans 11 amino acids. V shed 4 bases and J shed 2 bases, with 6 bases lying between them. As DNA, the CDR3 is TGTGCCTGGATGCTTCCCTACGAGCAGTACTTC. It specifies CAWMLPYEQYF.

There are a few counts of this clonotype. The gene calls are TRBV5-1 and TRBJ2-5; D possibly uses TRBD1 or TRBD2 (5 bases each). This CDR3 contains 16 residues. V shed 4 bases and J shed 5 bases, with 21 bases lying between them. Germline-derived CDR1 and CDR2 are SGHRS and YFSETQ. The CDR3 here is CASSTHSPGRLETQYF. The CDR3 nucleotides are TGCGCCAGCAGCACACACTCCCCGGGACGCCTGGAGACCCAGTACTTC.

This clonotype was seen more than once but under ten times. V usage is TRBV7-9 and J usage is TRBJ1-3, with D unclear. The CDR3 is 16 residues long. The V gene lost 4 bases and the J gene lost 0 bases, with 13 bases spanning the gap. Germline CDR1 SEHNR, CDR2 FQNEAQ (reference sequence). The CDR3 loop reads CASSSTRGSSGNTIYF. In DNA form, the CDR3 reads TGTGCCAGCAGCTCCACCCGTGGCAGCTCTGGAAACACCATATATTTT.